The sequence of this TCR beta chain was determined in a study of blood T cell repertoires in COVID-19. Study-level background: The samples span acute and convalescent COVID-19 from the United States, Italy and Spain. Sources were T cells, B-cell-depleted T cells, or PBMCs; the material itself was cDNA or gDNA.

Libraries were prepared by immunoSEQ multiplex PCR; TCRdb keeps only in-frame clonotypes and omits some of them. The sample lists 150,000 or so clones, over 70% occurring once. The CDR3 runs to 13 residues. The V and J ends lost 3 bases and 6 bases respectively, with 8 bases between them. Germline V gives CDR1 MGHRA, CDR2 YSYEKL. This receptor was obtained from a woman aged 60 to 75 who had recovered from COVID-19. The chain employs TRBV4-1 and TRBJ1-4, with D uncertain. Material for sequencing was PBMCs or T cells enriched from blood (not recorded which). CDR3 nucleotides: TGCGCCAGCAGCCAGACTAGGGATGAAAAACTGTTTTTT. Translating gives CASSQTRDEKLFF.